The rows below give T cell receptor beta chains drawn from one sample of a study of T-cell memory formation after mild COVID-19. TCRdb fed the 5' RACE reads into MiXCR, producing one record per CDR3 protein. The table includes more than 350,000 distinct CDR3 sequences, around 20% detected once. The sequenced sample consisted of PBMCs or a T cell subset sorted from them (not recorded which). These receptors were collected from an adult woman who had mild COVID-19 (a few samples of this study predate the infection). Cell type and time point are not known. The CDR3 runs from the conserved cysteine through the conserved F or W. The order of the fields is V gene, CDR3 length, clone size, D gene, J gene, CDR3 protein, CDR3 DNA. A D gene is named only where the DNA matches it firmly. Clone sizes are given selectively: once, few, many, or a class where the clone is expanded.

TRBV29-1	14	.	.	TRBJ1-2	CSVESRDTTYGYTF	TGCAGCGTTGAGTCCCGGGACACGACTTATGGCTACACCTTC
TRBV29-1	15	.	TRBD2	TRBJ2-1	CSVNRLAGGYNEQFF	TGCAGCGTGAACAGACTAGCGGGAGGGTACAATGAGCAGTTCTTC
TRBV12-3/TRBV12-4	14	many	TRBD1	TRBJ2-4	CASSLTGEVNIQYF	TGTGCCAGCAGCCTGACAGGGGAGGTTAACATTCAGTACTTC
TRBV7-3	18	few	TRBD2	TRBJ2-3	CASSQGYGTSRLSDTQYF	TGTGCCAGCAGTCAAGGATACGGGACTAGTAGGTTGTCAGATACGCAGTATTTT
TRBV6-1	17	.	.	TRBJ2-1	CASSEASAELGGNEQFF	TGTGCCAGCAGTGAAGCTTCCGCCGAGCTGGGAGGCAATGAGCAGTTCTTC
TRBV5-6	18	.	TRBD2	TRBJ2-1	CASSYPWEGTSGSFEQFF	TGTGCCAGCAGCTACCCCTGGGAGGGGACTAGCGGTAGCTTTGAGCAGTTCTTC
TRBV19	15	few	TRBD1	TRBJ1-3	CASRRDRASGNTIYF	TGTGCCAGTAGGCGAGACAGGGCCTCTGGAAACACCATATATTTT
TRBV7-2	14	.	.	TRBJ1-2	CASSARGTDYGYTF	TGTGCCAGCAGTGCAAGGGGGACGGATTATGGCTACACCTTC
TRBV24-1	14	few	TRBD1	TRBJ2-3	CATSGPGGADTQYF	TGTGCCACCAGTGGTCCAGGGGGCGCAGATACGCAGTATTTT
TRBV20-1	18	.	TRBD2	TRBJ2-3	CSARAELAGARRIDTQYF	TGCAGTGCTAGAGCGGAACTAGCGGGGGCCCGGCGCATCGATACGCAGTATTTT
TRBV12-3/TRBV12-4	16	.	TRBD1	TRBJ2-1	CASSVPGQGSYNEQFF	TGTGCCAGCAGCGTCCCGGGACAGGGGTCCTACAATGAGCAGTTCTTC
TRBV14	14	.	.	TRBJ2-3	CASRSSTSTDTQYF	TGTGCCAGCAGAAGTTCGACATCCACAGATACGCAGTATTTT
TRBV27	14	.	.	TRBJ2-2	CASSRQLNTGELFF	TGTGCCAGCAGTCGACAGCTCAACACCGGGGAGCTGTTTTTT
TRBV5-3	15	few	.	TRBJ1-5	CARSLTGTGNQPQHF	TGTGCCAGAAGCTTGACAGGAACGGGCAATCAGCCCCAGCATTTT
TRBV24-1	17	.	TRBD1	TRBJ2-2	CATSDPRTGDSTGELFF	TGTGCCACCAGTGATCCAAGGACAGGGGATAGCACCGGGGAGCTGTTTTTT
TRBV7-2	15	.	.	TRBJ2-6	CASSLDVGGANVLTF	TGTGCCAGCAGCCTGGACGTTGGCGGGGCCAACGTCCTGACTTTC
TRBV5-1	13	few	.	TRBJ1-5	CASSQDGNQPQHF	TGCGCCAGCAGCCAAGATGGCAATCAGCCCCAGCATTTT
TRBV6-6	14	few	TRBD1	TRBJ1-2	CASNQGGWDYGYTF	TGTGCCAGCAATCAAGGGGGCTGGGACTATGGCTACACCTTC
TRBV25-1	14	.	.	TRBJ2-2	CASMGDRNTGELFF	TGTGCCAGCATGGGTGACAGGAACACCGGGGAGCTGTTTTTT
TRBV21-1	18	.	.	TRBJ1-5	CASSNAWSGALHNQPQHF	TGTGCCAGCAGCAATGCTTGGTCGGGGGCCCTACACAATCAGCCCCAGCATTTT
TRBV12-3/TRBV12-4	13	.	.	TRBJ2-2	CASSYEVTGELFF	TGTGCCAGCAGTTATGAGGTCACCGGGGAGCTGTTTTTT
TRBV6-5	14	.	TRBD1	TRBJ1-1	CASSTDRASLEAFF	TGTGCCAGCAGTACGGACAGGGCTTCCTTAGAAGCTTTCTTT
TRBV7-9	11	few	.	TRBJ1-2	CASSLEGLKTF	TGTGCCAGCAGCTTAGAAGGGTTGAAAACCTTC
TRBV13	12	.	.	TRBJ2-7	CASSSRTDEQYF	TGTGCCAGCAGCTCCAGGACGGATGAGCAGTACTTC
TRBV12-3/TRBV12-4	13	.	TRBD2	TRBJ2-7	CASRRTSTYEQYF	TGTGCCAGCAGACGGACTAGCACCTACGAGCAGTACTTC
TRBV6-5	16	many	TRBD1	TRBJ1-6	CASTVTGAGFNSPLHF	TGTGCCAGCACCGTAACAGGGGCCGGGTTCAATTCACCCCTCCACTTT
TRBV30	15	once	TRBD2	TRBJ2-3	CAWATGTSGTDTQYF	TGTGCCTGGGCAACCGGGACTAGCGGGACAGATACGCAGTATTTT
TRBV20-1	14	few	TRBD2	TRBJ2-7	CSAGLAGGVYEQYF	TGCAGTGCTGGACTAGCGGGGGGAGTCTACGAGCAGTACTTC
TRBV5-6	13	few	.	TRBJ1-2	CASSSGSLPGYTF	TGTGCCAGCAGCTCAGGTTCTCTTCCAGGCTACACCTTC